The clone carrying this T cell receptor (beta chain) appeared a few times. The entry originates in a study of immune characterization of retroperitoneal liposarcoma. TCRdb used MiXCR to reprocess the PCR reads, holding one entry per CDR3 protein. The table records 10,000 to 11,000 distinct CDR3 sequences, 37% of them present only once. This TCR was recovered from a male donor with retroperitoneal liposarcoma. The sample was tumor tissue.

The CDR3 here is CASIVDHPYEQYF. The CDR3 DNA is TGTGCCAGCATTGTGGACCACCCCTACGAGCAGTACTTC. The rearrangement uses TRBV6-1 and TRBJ2-7; D ambiguous. Germline CDR1 is MNHNS and CDR2 is SASEGT. Trimming took 7 bases from V and 2 from J, leaving 12 bases between them. This CDR3 has 13 residues.